These 30 T cell receptor beta chains originate from one sample sequenced in a study of blood T cell repertoires in COVID-19. Sequencing used immunoSEQ multiplex PCR; TCRdb keeps in-frame clones, though not all of them. The sample yields some 200,000 clones, around 76% seen once. The sequenced material came from peripheral blood. These receptors were taken from a woman aged 45-59 years with active or convalescent COVID-19.

The chain couples TRBV28 to TRBJ1-3, with TRBD1 matching over 9 bases. CDR3 size: 15 residues. Trimming removed 6 bases from V and 2 bases from J; junction bases left unmatched: 5. Germline-derived CDR1 and CDR2 are MDHEN and SYDVKM. CDR3 sequence: CASSLQGAAGNTIYF. The CDR3 nucleotides read TGTGCCAGCAGCCTACAGGGGGCCGCTGGAAACACCATATATTTT.

The chain joins TRBV28 to TRBJ1-1; D possibly corresponds to TRBD1 (5 bases). This CDR3 region has 15 residues. The V end was cut by 3 bases, the J end by 0 bases, with 11 bases between. Germline assignment: CDR1 MDHEN and CDR2 SYDVKM. CDR3: CASSFSGTMNTEAFF. The CDR3 nucleotides read TGTGCCAGCAGTTTTAGCGGGACGATGAACACTGAAGCTTTCTTT.

This chain links TRBV28 with TRBJ2-7; 11 bases line up with TRBD2. V lost 5 bases, J lost 2 bases, and 8 bases stayed unmatched. This CDR3 contains 16 residues. Germline CDR1 and CDR2: MDHEN and SYDVKM. This CDR3 is CASSLTGTSGAYEQYF. The CDR3 DNA follows: TGTGCCAGCAGTCTCACCGGGACTAGCGGAGCCTACGAGCAGTACTTC.

V and J are TRBV30 and TRBJ1-6, with D unresolved. CDR1 and CDR2 (germline): GTSNPN, SVGIG (reference sequence). V lost 5 bases and J 7 bases, leaving 21 bases between the germline ends. The CDR3 spans 16 residues. CDR3 sequence reads: CAWWRSGASKNSPLHF. The CDR3 DNA reads TGTGCCTGGTGGAGGTCCGGAGCAAGCAAGAATTCACCCCTCCACTTT.

V is TRBV24-1 and J is TRBJ1-2; weak D call: TRBD1 (5 bases). CDR3 length: 13 amino acids. From germline, CDR1 is KGHDR and CDR2 SFDVKD. The V end lost 7 bases, the J end lost 1 base, and 9 bases lay between the germline ends. Here the CDR3 reads CATRGTHNYGYTF. The DNA of the CDR3 is TGTGCCACCAGGGGGACTCATAACTATGGCTACACCTTC.

This clone was seen a single time. The genes are TRBV28 and TRBJ2-1; 9 bases match TRBD2. CDR1 MDHEN and CDR2 SYDVKM come from the germline V gene. Germline trimming cut 6 bases from V and 15 bases from J; bases unmatched to any gene: 15. The CDR3 runs to 14 residues. The CDR3 bases are TGTGCCAGCAGCTCCCTTATAGCGGGAGCGGGGGGGTTCTTC. Translation gives CASSSLIAGAGGFF. Combining the CDR3 with reference TRBV28 and TRBJ2-1 gives the whole variable domain DVKVTQSSRYLVKRTGEKVFLECVQDMDHENMFWYRQDPGLGLRLIYFSYDVKMKEKGDIPEGYSVSREKKERFSLILESASTNQTSMYLCASSSLIAGAGGFFGPGTRLTVL.

The rearrangement uses TRBV4-3 and TRBJ2-5, with 11 bases aligning to TRBD2. V lost 6 bases, J lost 2 bases, and 8 bases stayed unmatched. This CDR3 has 16 residues. Germline CDR1 reads LGHNA; CDR2 reads YSLEER. The CDR3 here is CASSRALAGGQETQYF. CDR3 DNA sequence: TGCGCCAGCAGTCGAGCTCTAGCGGGGGGACAAGAGACCCAGTACTTC.

J is TRBJ2-3 and V is TRBV29-1; D is unclear. V lost 2 bases, J lost 2 bases, and 11 bases lay in between. Germline V gives CDR1 SQVTM, CDR2 ANQGSEA. The length of the CDR3 is 14 residues. The CDR3 loop reads CSVESGGITDTQYF. CDR3 in DNA: TGCAGCGTTGAATCTGGCGGTATCACAGATACGCAGTATTTT.

The chain uses TRBV19 and TRBJ1-1; TRBD1 matches at 8 bases. The CDR3 runs to 15 residues. Germline-derived CDR1 and CDR2 are LNHDA and SQIVND (reference sequence). After removal of 6 bases from V and 0 bases from J, the junction contained 6 bases not matched to a gene. The CDR3 protein is CASSRGQGLNTEAFF. CDR3 nucleotide sequence: TGTGCCAGTAGCCGAGGACAGGGTTTGAACACTGAAGCTTTCTTT.

The V call is TRBV3-1 (or the pseudogene TRBV3-2), the J call TRBJ2-2; 15 nucleotides match TRBD2. Germline V gene data show CDR1 as LGHDT and CDR2 as YNNKEL (reference sequence). The V segment lost 4 bases and the J segment 5 bases; nucleotides outside the gene matches: 8. The CDR3 sequence is 18 residues long. Here the CDR3 DNA reads TGTGCCAGCAGCCCCCGGACTAGCGGGAGGGCTGGGACCGGGGAGCTGTTTTTT. Translation: CASSPRTSGRAGTGELFF.

This rearrangement joins TRBV6-5 to TRBJ2-2; 8 nucleotides line up with TRBD1. Germline trimming cut 6 bases from V and 7 bases from J; bases unmatched to any gene: 7. The germline gives CDR1 MNHEY, CDR2 SVGAGI. The CDR3 is made up of 14 amino acids. As DNA, the CDR3 is TGTGCCAGCAGATCACAGGGGGAGGTCGGGGAGCTGTTTTTT. It codes for CASRSQGEVGELFF.

The chain joins TRBV29-1 to TRBJ1-1, with 7 bases aligning to TRBD1. V shed 7 bases, J shed 1 base, and the junction held 6 bases outside the gene matches. CDR1 is SQVTM, CDR2 ANQGSEA, per germline. The CDR3 extends over 13 amino acids. The CDR3 region has the DNA TGCAGCGGGACGACAGGGCAGAACACTGAAGCTTTCTTT. The encoded protein is CSGTTGQNTEAFF.

This clone showed up just a few times. The chain is built from TRBV7-2 and TRBJ2-7; possible D gene TRBD1, 6 bases. This CDR3 comprises 14 residues. The V gene's germline CDR1 is SGHTA and CDR2 FQGNSA. V lost 1 base and J 2 bases, leaving 9 bases between the germline ends. The CDR3 loop is CASSLETGPYEQYF. As DNA, the CDR3 is TGTGCCAGCAGCTTAGAAACAGGGCCCTACGAGCAGTACTTC.

The chain couples TRBV4-2 to TRBJ2-7, with TRBD2 matching 8 bases. V lost 0 bases, J lost 3 bases, and 4 bases stayed unmatched. This CDR3 contains 15 residues. Germline V gene lookup returns CDR1 LGHNA and CDR2 YNFKEQ. CDR3 sequence: CASSQDLAGFYEQYF. CDR3 DNA: TGTGCCAGCAGCCAAGACCTAGCGGGCTTCTACGAGCAGTACTTC.

V is TRBV6-2 or TRBV6-3 and J is TRBJ1-1; 11 nucleotides match TRBD1. The trim removed 2 bases at V and 0 bases at J, leaving 14 bases unmatched. Germline loops: CDR1 MNHEY, CDR2 SVGEGT. CDR3 size: 20 residues. CDR3 amino acids: CASSYTPGQGGNRMNTEAFF. The DNA of the CDR3 is TGTGCCAGCAGTTACACCCCGGGACAGGGGGGTAATAGGATGAACACTGAAGCTTTCTTT.

The chain is built from TRBV4-2 and TRBJ2-2, with 13 bases that match TRBD2. This CDR3 has 16 residues. In germline, CDR1 is LGHNA, CDR2 YNFKEQ. V shed 8 bases and J 6 bases; nucleotides not matched to a gene: 9. For the CDR3, the DNA is TGTGCCAGCGGGATGACTAGCGGGGGGAGGGCCGGGGAGCTGTTTTTT. Amino acids: CASGMTSGGRAGELFF.

This clone showed up just once. The V and J genes are TRBV10-1 and TRBJ2-7; D possibly corresponds to TRBD2 (5 bases). Germline V lookup: CDR1 WNHNN, CDR2 SYGVQD (reference sequence). The CDR3 covers 15 residues. V lost 3 bases and J lost 1, with 13 bases in between. CDR3 nucleotide sequence: TGCGCCAGCAGTGACTCGGACTTGAAATCCTACGAGCAGTACTTC. Protein sequence: CASSDSDLKSYEQYF.

The genes are TRBV7-2 and TRBJ2-3; TRBD2 is a possible D gene (5 bases). V lost 1 base, J lost 6 bases, and 8 bases lay in between. This CDR3 region has 13 residues. Germline V gene lookup returns CDR1 SGHTA and CDR2 FQGNSA. The CDR3 nucleotides read TGTGCCAGCAGCTTAGGGACTTGGGATACGCAGTATTTT. It yields the protein CASSLGTWDTQYF. Variable domain in full (rest from reference TRBV7-2 and TRBJ2-3): GAGVSQSPSNKVTEKGKDVELRCDPISGHTALYWYRQSLGQGLEFLIYFQGNSAPDKSGLPSDRFSAERTGGSVSTLTIQRTQQEDSAVYLCASSLGTWDTQYFGPGTRLTVL.

V usage is TRBV4-2 and J usage is TRBJ2-5, with a possible D match to TRBD2 (6 bases). Between the trimmed V and J ends, which lost 0 bases and 3 bases, there was a span of 11 bases. Germline V CDR1 and CDR2: LGHNA, YNFKEQ. The CDR3 is 15 residues long. CDR3 in amino acids: CASSQDRLVKETQYF. The CDR3 nucleotides are TGTGCCAGCAGCCAAGATAGACTAGTAAAAGAGACCCAGTACTTC.

V usage is TRBV12-3 or TRBV12-4 and J usage is TRBJ2-3; unclear D gene. The CDR3 totals 12 residues. Trimming cost V 7 bases and J 8 bases, with 13 bases left between them. CDR3 region: CASTTSRGTQYF. CDR3 in DNA: TGTGCCAGCACCACCTCCCGCGGTACGCAGTATTTT.

The V call is TRBV28, the J call TRBJ1-4; D unclear. Germline V lookup: CDR1 MDHEN, CDR2 SYDVKM. Trimming left V 6 bases short and J 6 bases short, with 14 bases between. The length of the CDR3 is 14 residues. CDR3 in amino acids: CASRPTQRYEKLFF. CDR3 sequence (DNA): TGTGCCAGCAGGCCTACTCAGCGTTATGAAAAACTGTTTTTT.

The V gene is TRBV7-3, the J gene TRBJ2-5; 7 bases map to TRBD2. Germline trimming cut 1 base from V and 1 base from J; bases unmatched to any gene: 12. The germline V gene encodes CDR1 SGHTA and CDR2 FQGTGA. The CDR3 length is 18 residues. Here the CDR3 DNA reads TGTGCCAGCAGCTTAAACGGTCGGGGCGGGAGCCTCCAAGAGACCCAGTACTTC. Its translation is CASSLNGRGGSLQETQYF.

V usage is TRBV2 and J usage is TRBJ1-2; D might be TRBD1 (6 bases). Germline values: CDR1 SNHLY, CDR2 FYNNEI. This CDR3 is 13 amino acids long. V was cut by 8 bases and J by 0 bases, with 10 bases left in between. This chain's CDR3 is CASARDTNYGYTF. CDR3 nucleotide sequence: TGTGCCAGCGCCCGGGACACTAACTATGGCTACACCTTC. The complete variable domain, with remaining parts taken from reference TRBV2 and TRBJ1-2, reads EPEVTQTPSHQVTQMGQEVILRCVPISNHLYFYWYRQILGQKVEFLVSFYNNEISEKSEIFDDQFSVERPDGSNFTLKIRSTKLEDSAMYFCASARDTNYGYTFGSGTRLTVV.

CDR3 amino acids: CASSQDTGSPLHF. CDR3 nucleotides: TGTGCCAGCAGCCAAGATACCGGTTCACCCCTCCACTTT. This chain joins TRBV4-2 and TRBJ1-6; D call uncertain. The CDR3 is 13 amino acids. Trimming shortened V by 0 bases and J by 9 bases, and 6 bases separated the two germline ends. The germline V gene encodes CDR1 LGHNA and CDR2 YNFKEQ.

V is TRBV19 and J is TRBJ1-5; no reliable D call. With 7 bases removed from V and 0 bases from J, the gap between germline ends came to 13 bases. There are 15 residues in the CDR3. Germline V gene data show CDR1 as LNHDA and CDR2 as SQIVND (reference sequence). DNA for the CDR3: TGTGCCAGTACCTACTCATTTCCTAGCAATCAGCCCCAGCATTTT. Translating gives CASTYSFPSNQPQHF.

The V call is TRBV3-1 (or the pseudogene TRBV3-2), the J call TRBJ1-2, with D unclear. This CDR3 is 12 amino acids long. Germline CDR1 and CDR2: LGHDT and YNNKEL (reference sequence). The V end was cut by 1 base, the J end by 8 bases, with 8 bases between. CDR3 loop: CASSQGRVGYTF. DNA of the CDR3: TGTGCCAGCAGCCAAGGGCGGGTGGGCTACACCTTC.

This clone was detected once. In the same sample, other DNA sequences code for this CDR3. The V gene is TRBV19, the J gene TRBJ1-4, with D possibly TRBD1 on 6 matching bases. V shed 5 bases and J shed 8 bases, with 18 bases lying between them. CDR3 size: 15 residues. Germline V gene sequence: CDR1 LNHDA, CDR2 SQIVND (reference sequence). This CDR3 reads CASSGTGGAGEKLFF. The CDR3 DNA sequence: TGTGCCAGTAGTGGGACGGGGGGCGCTGGGGAAAAACTGTTTTTT.

The rearrangement uses TRBV21-1 and TRBJ1-1. TRBV21-1 is a pseudogene. This CDR3 region has 15 residues. CDR3 residues: CASSLPFGEGRRAFF. The DNA of the CDR3 is TGTGCCAGCAGCCTCCCCTTTGGAGAGGGTCGGCGCGCTTTCTTT.

V gene TRBV3-1 (or the pseudogene TRBV3-2) combines with J gene TRBJ2-2, with D perhaps matching TRBD2 (6 bases). Trimming cost V 3 bases and J 7 bases, with 15 bases left between them. The CDR3 extends over 15 amino acids. Germline-derived CDR1 and CDR2 are LGHDT and YNNKEL (reference sequence). The CDR3 here is CASSQVPKAGGELFF. DNA of the CDR3: TGTGCCAGCAGCCAGGTCCCCAAAGCGGGCGGGGAGCTGTTTTTT.

The genes are TRBV5-1 and TRBJ1-1; D gene ambiguous. V was trimmed by 5 bases and J by 4 bases, leaving 6 bases between them. This CDR3 region has 11 residues. The germline gives CDR1 SGHRS, CDR2 YFSETQ. This chain's CDR3 is CASRYGTEAFF. CDR3 nucleotides: TGCGCCAGCAGATACGGCACTGAAGCTTTCTTT.